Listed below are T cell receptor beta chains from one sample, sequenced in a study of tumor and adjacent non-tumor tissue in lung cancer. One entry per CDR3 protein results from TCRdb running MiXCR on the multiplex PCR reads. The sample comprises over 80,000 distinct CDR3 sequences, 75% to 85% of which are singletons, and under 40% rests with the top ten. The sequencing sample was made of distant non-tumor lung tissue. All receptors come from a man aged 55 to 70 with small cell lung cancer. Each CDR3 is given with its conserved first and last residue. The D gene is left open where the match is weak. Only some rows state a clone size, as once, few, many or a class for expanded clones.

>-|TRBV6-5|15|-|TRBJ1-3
CASSYSMDFGNTIYF
TGTGCCAGCAGTTACTCGATGGACTTTGGTAACACCATATATTTT
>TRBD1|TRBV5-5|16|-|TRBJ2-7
CASSFIVTGDTYEQYF
TGTGCCAGCAGCTTTATCGTGACAGGGGACACCTACGAGCAGTACTTC
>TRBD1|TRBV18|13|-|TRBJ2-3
CASTKGGPDTQYF
TGTGCCAGCACCAAAGGGGGCCCAGATACGCAGTATTTT
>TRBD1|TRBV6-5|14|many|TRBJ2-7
CASSYSTGGYEQYF
TGTGCCAGCAGTTACTCGACAGGGGGGTACGAGCAGTACTTC
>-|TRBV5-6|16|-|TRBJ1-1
CASSLDSGPANTETFF
TGTGCCAGCAGCTTGGACTCCGGGCCAGCGAACACTGAAACTTTCTTT
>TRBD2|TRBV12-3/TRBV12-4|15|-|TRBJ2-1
CANSFSFGLAGGPLF
TGTGCCAACAGTTTCTCCTTCGGACTAGCGGGAGGGCCGCTCTTC
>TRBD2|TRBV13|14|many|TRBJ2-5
CASSRTGGEETQYF
TGTGCCAGCAGCAGAACGGGAGGGGAAGAGACCCAGTACTTC
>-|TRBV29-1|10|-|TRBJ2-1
CSVADSQHFF
TGCAGTGTTGCAGACTCGCAGCACTTCTTC
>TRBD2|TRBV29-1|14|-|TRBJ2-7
CSVGGTSRSYEQCF
TGCAGCGTTGGAGGGACTAGCAGGAGCTACGAGCAGTGCTTC
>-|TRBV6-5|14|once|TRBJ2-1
CASAPGNSRDEHFF
TGTGCCAGCGCCCCGGGTAACAGTAGGGATGAGCATTTCTTC
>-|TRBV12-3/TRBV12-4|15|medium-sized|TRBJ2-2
CASSLSQGSTGELFF
TGTGCCAGCAGTTTGTCACAGGGAAGCACCGGGGAGCTGTTTTTT
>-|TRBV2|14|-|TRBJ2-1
CASSQILGHNGQFF
TGTGCCAGCAGTCAGATTCTAGGTCACAATGGGCAGTTCTTC
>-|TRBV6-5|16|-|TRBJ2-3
CTSSYGSVSRTDTQYF
TGTACCAGCAGTTACGGGTCCGTTTCCCGCACAGATACGCAGTATTTT
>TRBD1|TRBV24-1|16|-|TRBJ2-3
CATSDPRQGGTDTQYF
TGTGCCACCAGTGACCCTAGACAGGGGGGCACAGATACGCAGTATTTT
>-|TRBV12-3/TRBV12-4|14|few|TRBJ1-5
CASRKGGGKQSQHF
TGTGCCAGCCGGAAGGGTGGGGGGAAGCAATCCCAGCATTTT
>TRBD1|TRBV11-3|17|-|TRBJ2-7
CASSYNGDSATVYEQYF
TGTGCCAGCAGCTATAACGGGGACAGCGCCACTGTCTACGAGCAGTACTTC
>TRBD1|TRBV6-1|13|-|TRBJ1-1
CARTRTGWNEASF
TGTGCCCGCACCAGGACAGGGTGGAATGAAGCTTCCTTT
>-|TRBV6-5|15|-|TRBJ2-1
CGRSYSGGVGSEQFF
TGTGGCAGGAGTTACTCTGGGGGAGTGGGTAGTGAGCAGTTCTTC
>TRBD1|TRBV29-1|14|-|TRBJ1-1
CSARGGAGRTDAFF
TGCAGCGCCAGGGGGGGGGCAGGAAGGACTGATGCTTTCTTT
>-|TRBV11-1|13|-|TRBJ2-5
CVSSSTAQETQYF
TGTGTGAGCAGCTCGACGGCACAAGAGACCCAGTACTTC
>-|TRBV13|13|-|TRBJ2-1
CTSCFGRSNEQFF
TGTACCAGCTGCTTCGGCAGGAGCAATGAACAGTTCTTC
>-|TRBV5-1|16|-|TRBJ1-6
CASSLLVRFDNSPLHF
TGCGCCAGCAGCTTGTTGGTACGATTCGATAATTCACCCCTCCACTTT
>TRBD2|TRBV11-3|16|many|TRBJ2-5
CASSSTAAGGFETQYF
TGTGCCAGTAGCTCGACCGCGGCGGGAGGGTTCGAGACCCAGTACTTC
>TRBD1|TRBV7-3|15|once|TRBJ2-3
CASSSRQGVGNMQYF
TGTGCCAGCAGCTCACGACAGGGTGTAGGAAATATGCAGTATTTT
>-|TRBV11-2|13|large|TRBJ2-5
CASSLGIKETQYF
TGTGCCAGCAGCTTAGGGATAAAAGAGACCCAGTACTTC
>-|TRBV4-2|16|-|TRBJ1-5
CASSQVPRYSNQPQHF
TGTGCCAGCAGCCAAGTACCGAGATATAGCAATCAGCCCCAGCATTTT
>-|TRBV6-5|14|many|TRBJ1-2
CASSRFSGINGYTF
TGTGCCAGCAGTCGATTTTCGGGCATCAATGGCTACACCTTC
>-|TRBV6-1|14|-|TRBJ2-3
CVSSKGSFTDTQYF
TGTGTCAGCAGTAAAGGATCCTTCACAGATACGCAATATTTT